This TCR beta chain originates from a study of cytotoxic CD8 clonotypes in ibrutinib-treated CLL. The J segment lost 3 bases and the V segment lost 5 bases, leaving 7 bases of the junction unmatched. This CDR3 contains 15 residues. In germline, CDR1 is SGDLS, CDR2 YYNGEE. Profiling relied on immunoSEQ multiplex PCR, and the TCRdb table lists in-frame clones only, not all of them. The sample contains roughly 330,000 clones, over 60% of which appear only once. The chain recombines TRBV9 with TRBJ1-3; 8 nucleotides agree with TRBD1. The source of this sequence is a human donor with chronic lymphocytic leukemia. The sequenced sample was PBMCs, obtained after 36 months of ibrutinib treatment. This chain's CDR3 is CASSPQGARGNTIYF. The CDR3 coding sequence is TGTGCCAGCAGTCCTCAGGGGGCCCGTGGAAACACCATATATTTT.